These 31 T cell receptor beta chains were sequenced from one sample in a study of shared clonotypes between healthy human individuals (dated by TCRdb to between 2020 and 2021). Receptor amplification or capture employed the immunoSEQ multiplex PCR assay. The table comes from immuneACCESS by way of TCRdb, which keeps in-frame sequences with V and J called. Part of the clones is missing from these tables; in studies checked, under half for an unresolved V gene and the rest for unknown reasons. The sample table lists just over 2,000,000 clones, 90% to 95% of them with a count of one. Clones ranked in the top ten supply 0.1% to 0.15% of the sample. The sample consisted of naive CD4+ T cells sorted from blood. The label giving this sample's cell subset or site can be read as: CD45RA+ positively selected. All receptors derive from a man between 18 and 29 years old in good health.

The chain is built from TRBV30 and TRBJ1-5; 8 nucleotides align to TRBD1. V trimming: 0 bases; J trimming: 2 bases; junction bases outside the gene matches: 6. The CDR3 runs 16 residues. Per germline, CDR1 GTSNPN and CDR2 SVGIG (reference sequence). In DNA form, the CDR3 reads TGTGCCTGGAGTGTACAGGGGGGCTCTCGCAATCAGCCCCAGCATTTT. Its translation: CAWSVQGGSRNQPQHF.

This chain connects TRBV19 to TRBJ1-4, with no clear D. Deletions cut 7 bases from V and 3 bases from J, with 15 bases between. Germline lookup yields CDR1 LNHDA and CDR2 SQIVND (reference sequence). The CDR3 runs to 15 residues. CDR3 sequence: CASMGRKRSNEKLFF. CDR3 sequence (DNA): TGTGCCAGTATGGGCAGGAAGAGGTCTAATGAAAAACTGTTTTTT.

The J gene is TRBJ2-7, the V gene TRBV18; no reliable D call. Trimming stripped 3 bases from V and 3 bases from J, with 15 bases between. Looked up from germline, CDR1 is KGHSH and CDR2 is LQKENI. The CDR3 contains 15 residues. The CDR3 bases are TGTGCCAGCTCACCTTCCGAAGGCCGGCGCTACGAGCAGTACTTC. It specifies CASSPSEGRRYEQYF.

The gene calls are TRBV11-2 and TRBJ2-3; 10 nucleotides align to TRBD2. This CDR3 is built from 15 residues. Losses at the gene ends were 7 bases for V and 1 base for J; bases not matched to a gene: 5. Germline V CDR1 and CDR2: SGHAT, FQNNGV. The CDR3 DNA follows: TGTGCCAGCACAATAGCGGGAGGCCGCACAGATACGCAGTATTTT. Translating it yields CASTIAGGRTDTQYF.

The genes are TRBV28 and TRBJ2-7, with D perhaps matching TRBD1 (6 bases). Germline loops: CDR1 MDHEN, CDR2 SYDVKM. Trimming left V 5 bases short and J 3 bases short, with 8 bases between. The length of the CDR3 is 12 residues. CDR3 loop: CASSRQDYEQYF. The CDR3 region has the DNA TGTGCCAGCAGTAGACAGGACTACGAGCAGTACTTC.

The rearrangement links TRBV9 to TRBJ1-3, with a weak D call TRBD1 (5 bases). Germline loops: CDR1 SGDLS, CDR2 YYNGEE. The V gene lost 2 bases and the J gene lost 4 bases, with 13 bases spanning the gap. The CDR3 extends over 15 amino acids. The CDR3 nucleotides read TGTGCCAGCAGCGTTGGAGGGGCCCTAGGAAACACCATATATTTT. Translation gives CASSVGGALGNTIYF. Drawing the rest from reference TRBV9 and TRBJ1-3, the complete variable domain is DSGVTQTPKHLITATGQRVTLRCSPRSGDLSVYWYQQSLDQGLQFLIQYYNGEERAKGNILERFSAQQFPDLHSELNLSSLELGDSALYFCASSVGGALGNTIYFGEGSWLTVV.

The chain uses TRBV5-1 and TRBJ2-5; 14 positions match TRBD2. The length of the CDR3 is 16 residues. Looked up from germline, CDR1 is SGHRS and CDR2 is YFSETQ. The V and J ends lost 2 bases and 4 bases, in that order; junction bases with no gene match: 4. The CDR3 bases are TGCGCCAGCAGCTTATTAGGGACTAGCGGGGGAGAGACCCAGTACTTC. This encodes CASSLLGTSGGETQYF.

The CDR3 region is CASSDRGGKAFF. In DNA, the CDR3 is TGTGCCAGCAGTGACAGGGGTGGGAAAGCTTTCTTT. The V and J genes are TRBV28 and TRBJ1-1; 8 nucleotides line up with TRBD1. CDR3 size: 12 residues. The junction had 5 bases not matched to a gene; V was cut back by 5 bases and J by 9 bases. Germline-derived CDR1 and CDR2 are MDHEN and SYDVKM.

This rearrangement joins TRBV10-3 to TRBJ1-1; 7 bases agree with TRBD1. Unmatched junction bases numbered 9, after V lost 6 bases and J lost 2 bases. The CDR3 has 15 residues. Per the germline V gene, CDR1 is ENHRY and CDR2 is SYGVKD. CDR3: CAISGQASINTEAFF. CDR3 in DNA: TGTGCCATCAGCGGACAGGCTTCTATAAACACTGAAGCTTTCTTT.

The CDR3 sequence: CASSSVGEAFF. CDR3 nucleotides: TGTGCCAGCAGCTCGGTGGGTGAAGCTTTCTTT. The chain recombines TRBV6-5 with TRBJ1-1; D is uncertain. Per germline, CDR1 MNHEY and CDR2 SVGAGI. V lost 6 bases, J lost 7 bases, and 9 bases lay in between. The CDR3 length is 11 residues.

The chain employs TRBV19 and TRBJ1-3; a possible D gene is TRBD1 (6 bases). CDR1 LNHDA and CDR2 SQIVND come from the germline V gene (reference sequence). The CDR3 runs 17 residues. With 1 base removed from V and 3 bases from J, the gap between germline ends came to 16 bases. This CDR3 reads CASSIGTGQTGGNTIYF. The CDR3 coding sequence is TGTGCCAGTAGTATAGGAACTGGACAGACCGGTGGAAACACCATATATTTT.

Here the CDR3 reads CASSFLGGSRGETQYF. DNA of the CDR3: TGTGCCAGCAGTTTCCTGGGGGGTTCAAGGGGAGAGACCCAGTACTTC. This rearrangement joins TRBV27 to TRBJ2-5; D is perhaps TRBD2 (6 bases). CDR3 length equals 16 residues. Germline CDR1 reads MNHEY; CDR2 reads SMNVEV (reference sequence). The V gene lost 3 bases and the J gene lost 4 bases, with 18 bases spanning the gap.

Note on this clone: The sample holds other DNA sequences that translate to the same CDR3. This chain connects TRBV27 to TRBJ2-7; D remains ambiguous. The CDR3 is 17 amino acids. The germline V gene encodes CDR1 MNHEY and CDR2 SMNVEV (reference sequence). Trimming pared 5 bases from V and 1 base from J, leaving 21 bases between. The CDR3 loop reads CASSPTRWGKDSYEQYF. The CDR3 DNA sequence: TGTGCCAGCAGTCCGACCCGATGGGGAAAAGATTCCTACGAGCAGTACTTC.

This clone was found once. Its ends do not fully match the called genes, so a read error is possible. The chain joins TRBV5-1 to TRBJ2-1; D is possibly TRBD1 (6 bases). Germline V CDR1 and CDR2: SGHRS, YFSETQ. The CDR3 runs to 13 residues. The CDR3 is CASGLTGYNEQFF. The CDR3, as DNA: TGCGCCAGCGGCTTGACAGGTTACAATGAGCAGTTCTTC.

This chain links TRBV28 with TRBJ2-5, with 8 positions matching TRBD1. The germline gives CDR1 MDHEN, CDR2 SYDVKM. The junction had 8 bases not matched to a gene; V was cut back by 3 bases and J by 5 bases. CDR3 length: 15 residues. The CDR3 DNA follows: TGTGCCAGCAGTTTTGTGCAGGGGGCAAGGGAGACCCAGTACTTC. It is translated as CASSFVQGARETQYF.

A remark on this clone: A read error may produce the germline difference seen at one junction end. V is TRBV10-1 and J is TRBJ2-7; D perhaps matches TRBD2 (5 bases). CDR1 WNHNN and CDR2 SYGVQD come from the germline V gene (reference sequence). The length of the CDR3 is 13 residues. The CDR3 loop is CASSEWVEGARAF. CDR3 bases: TGCGCCAGCAGTGAGTGGGTTGAGGGCGCTAGGGCCTTC.

The gene calls are TRBV5-1 and TRBJ2-2; the match to TRBD2 covers 9 bases. The CDR3 has 16 amino acids. V lost 5 bases to trimming and J lost 0 bases; unmatched junction nucleotides: 5. Germline CDR1 and CDR2: SGHRS and YFSETQ. For the CDR3, the DNA is TGCGCCAGCAGTAGACTAGCGGACGCGAACACCGGGGAGCTGTTTTTT. This translates into CASSRLADANTGELFF.

The chain uses TRBV5-1 and TRBJ2-1; weak D call: TRBD2 (6 bases). Between the trimmed V and J ends, which lost 0 bases and 7 bases, there was a span of 11 bases. Germline CDR1 SGHRS, CDR2 YFSETQ. The CDR3 runs to 14 residues. The CDR3 loop reads CASSLELAENEQFF. The DNA of the CDR3 is TGCGCCAGCAGCTTGGAACTAGCTGAGAATGAGCAGTTCTTC.

This clone was counted a few times. Other DNA variants within this sample encode the same CDR3. The chain has TRBV30 and TRBJ2-5, with a weak D call TRBD2 (5 bases). Germline CDR1 reads GTSNPN; CDR2 reads SVGIG (reference sequence). The CDR3 has 13 residues. The V and J ends lost 3 bases and 2 bases respectively, with 10 bases between them. The CDR3 loop reads CAWSRGLQETQYF. The DNA of the CDR3 is TGTGCCTGGAGCAGAGGGCTTCAAGAGACCCAGTACTTC.

The chain employs TRBV7-2 and TRBJ2-7; 9 positions agree with TRBD1. Germline loops: CDR1 SGHTA, CDR2 FQGNSA. Trimming removed 10 bases from V and 5 bases from J; junction bases left unmatched: 9. This CDR3 has 13 residues. The CDR3 loop is CAIVQGALHEQYF. In DNA, the CDR3 is TGTGCCATAGTACAGGGGGCCCTCCACGAGCAGTACTTC. The full variable domain, rest sourced from reference TRBV7-2 and TRBJ2-7, is GAGVSQSPSNKVTEKGKDVELRCDPISGHTALYWYRQSLGQGLEFLIYFQGNSAPDKSGLPSDRFSAERTGGSVSTLTIQRTQQEDSAVYLCAIVQGALHEQYFGPGTRLTVT.

V gene TRBV5-1 combines with J gene TRBJ2-5; 7 nucleotides agree with TRBD1. V was pared by 5 bases and J by 3 bases, with 13 bases of the junction left unmatched. The CDR3 length is 16 residues. Germline V lookup: CDR1 SGHRS, CDR2 YFSETQ. The CDR3 protein is CASSSEIRGREETQYF. Written as DNA, the CDR3 is TGCGCCAGCAGTTCGGAAATTAGGGGGCGGGAAGAGACCCAGTACTTC.

This chain joins TRBV27 and TRBJ2-7; 7 positions agree with TRBD1. CDR1 and CDR2 (germline): MNHEY, SMNVEV (reference sequence). The J segment lost 2 bases and the V segment lost 4 bases, leaving 8 bases of the junction unmatched. CDR3 size: 15 residues. CDR3 DNA sequence: TGTGCCAGCAGTTCAATGACAGGGCCCACCTACGAGCAGTACTTC. Encoded protein: CASSSMTGPTYEQYF.

The chain uses TRBV6-5 and TRBJ2-2; TRBD1 agrees at 8 bases. V was pared by 4 bases and J by 5 bases, with 9 bases of the junction left unmatched. Looked up from germline, CDR1 is MNHEY and CDR2 is SVGAGI. The CDR3 covers 16 residues. The DNA for the CDR3 is TGTGCCAGCAGTTGGGCAGGGGGCATAGGGACCGGGGAGCTGTTTTTT. Protein: CASSWAGGIGTGELFF.

V is TRBV2 and J is TRBJ1-6; 9 bases match TRBD1. Unmatched junction bases numbered 5, after V lost 3 bases and J lost 8 bases. Germline V gene sequence: CDR1 SNHLY, CDR2 FYNNEI. The CDR3 is made up of 15 amino acids. The CDR3 region is CASSEDRGHYSPLHF. In DNA form, the CDR3 reads TGTGCCAGCAGTGAGGACAGGGGCCATTATTCACCCCTCCACTTT.

This sequence joins TRBV5-1 and TRBJ2-7; perhaps TRBD1 as D (5 bases). Germline V gives CDR1 SGHRS, CDR2 YFSETQ. Trimming took off 0 bases at V and 11 bases at J, with 15 bases between the two ends. The CDR3 loop spans 13 amino acids. This CDR3 reads CASSLELGQTEYF. In DNA form, the CDR3 reads TGCGCCAGCAGCTTGGAATTGGGGCAGACAGAGTACTTC.

V is TRBV11-3 and J is TRBJ1-1, with unresolved D. The CDR3 length is 14 residues. The germline gives CDR1 SGHNT, CDR2 YENEEA. The ends were cut back, 2 bases at V and 3 bases at J, with 10 bases in the middle. The CDR3 bases are TGTGCCAGCAGCTTATCTGGAGAGGACACTGAAGCTTTCTTT. Amino acid sequence: CASSLSGEDTEAFF.

The chain combines TRBV5-1 with TRBJ2-1; D may be TRBD2 (5 bases). Germline-derived CDR1 and CDR2 are SGHRS and YFSETQ. CDR3 size: 16 residues. The V end lost 3 bases, the J end lost 2 bases, and 15 bases lay between the germline ends. CDR3 sequence reads: CASSSFSAEAYNEQFF. CDR3 nucleotides: TGCGCCAGCAGCTCCTTTTCGGCGGAGGCCTACAATGAGCAGTTCTTC.

The chain is built from TRBV5-4 and TRBJ2-7; D is perhaps TRBD2 (6 bases). CDR3 size: 16 residues. Between the trimmed V and J ends, which lost 0 bases and 1 base, there was a span of 14 bases. Germline-derived CDR1 and CDR2 are SGHNT and YYREEE (reference sequence). The CDR3 nucleotides are TGTGCCAGCAGCTTGGAATCAGGGACTGCATCCTACGAGCAGTACTTC. It is translated as CASSLESGTASYEQYF.

V and J are TRBV7-2 and TRBJ2-7; 9 bases are shared with TRBD2. The V and J ends lost 8 bases and 1 base, in that order; junction bases with no gene match: 3. This CDR3 is 13 amino acids long. Germline V gene lookup returns CDR1 SGHTA and CDR2 FQGNSA. In DNA, the CDR3 is TGTGCCAGCGGACTAGCGAGGTCCTACGAGCAGTACTTC. Translated, it gives CASGLARSYEQYF.

V is TRBV14 and J is TRBJ2-2; D possibly corresponds to TRBD2 (5 bases). V lost 5 bases, J lost 4 bases, and 20 bases lay in between. The CDR3 totals 17 residues. The V gene's germline CDR1 is SGHDN and CDR2 FVKESK. CDR3 loop: CASSVIWTARGTGELFF. DNA for the CDR3: TGTGCCAGCAGCGTTATCTGGACCGCCCGGGGCACCGGGGAGCTGTTTTTT. Drawing the rest from reference TRBV14 and TRBJ2-2, the complete variable domain is EAGVTQFPSHSVIEKGQTVTLRCDPISGHDNLYWYRRVMGKEIKFLLHFVKESKQDESGMPNNRFLAERTGGTYSTLKVQPAELEDSGVYFCASSVIWTARGTGELFFGEGSRLTVL.

With respect to this clone: The DNA is omitted, as the CDR3 cannot be located on it reliably, and the CDR3 follows TCRdb's listing. V gene TRBV6-6 combines with J gene TRBJ2-2. Germline assignment: CDR1 MNHNY and CDR2 SVGAGI (reference sequence). The CDR3 comprises 15 residues, both ends counted. The CDR3 protein is CASSSSTRNTGELFF.